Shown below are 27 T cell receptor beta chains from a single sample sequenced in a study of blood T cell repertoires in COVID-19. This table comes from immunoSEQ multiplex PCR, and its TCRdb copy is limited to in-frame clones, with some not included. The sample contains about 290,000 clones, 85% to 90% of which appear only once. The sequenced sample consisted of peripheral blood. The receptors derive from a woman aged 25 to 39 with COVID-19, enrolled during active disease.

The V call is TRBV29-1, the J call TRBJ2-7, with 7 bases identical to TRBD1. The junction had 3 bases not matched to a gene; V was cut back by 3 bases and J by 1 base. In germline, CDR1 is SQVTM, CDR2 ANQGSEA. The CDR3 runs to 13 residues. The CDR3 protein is CSVETGHSYEQYF. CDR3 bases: TGCAGCGTTGAGACAGGGCATTCCTACGAGCAGTACTTC.

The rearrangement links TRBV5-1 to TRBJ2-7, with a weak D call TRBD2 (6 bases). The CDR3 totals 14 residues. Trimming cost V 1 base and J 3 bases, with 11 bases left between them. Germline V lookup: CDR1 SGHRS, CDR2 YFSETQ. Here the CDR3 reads CASSLRGIDYEQYF. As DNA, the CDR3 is TGCGCCAGCAGCTTGCGGGGGATAGACTACGAGCAGTACTTC.

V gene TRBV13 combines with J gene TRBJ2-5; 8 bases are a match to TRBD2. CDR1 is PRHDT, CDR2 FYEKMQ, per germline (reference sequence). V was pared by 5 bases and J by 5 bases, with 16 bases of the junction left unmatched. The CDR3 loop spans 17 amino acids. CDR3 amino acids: CASSPTTTAGVVETQYF. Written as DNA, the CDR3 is TGTGCCAGCAGCCCCACAACTACAGCGGGGGTCGTGGAGACCCAGTACTTC.

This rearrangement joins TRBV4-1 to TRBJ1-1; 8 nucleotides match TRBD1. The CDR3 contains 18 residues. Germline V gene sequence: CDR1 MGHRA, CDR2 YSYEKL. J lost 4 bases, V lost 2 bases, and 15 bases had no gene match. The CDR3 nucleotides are TGCGCCAGCAGCCAAAGTCCCGGGACAGGCGGGGAGGGCACTGAAGCTTTCTTT. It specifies CASSQSPGTGGEGTEAFF.

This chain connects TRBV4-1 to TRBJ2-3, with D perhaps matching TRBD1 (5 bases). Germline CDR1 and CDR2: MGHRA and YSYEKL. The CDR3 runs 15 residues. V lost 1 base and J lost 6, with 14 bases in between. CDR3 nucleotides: TGCGCCAGCAGCCAAGGTGGTGGGGCAAGGGATACGCAGTATTTT. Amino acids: CASSQGGGARDTQYF.

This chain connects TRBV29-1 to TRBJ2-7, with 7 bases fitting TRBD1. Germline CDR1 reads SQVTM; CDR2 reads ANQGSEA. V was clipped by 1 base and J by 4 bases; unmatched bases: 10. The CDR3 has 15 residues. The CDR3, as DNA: TGCAGCGTTGAAGGAATACAGGGGATCCCTTACGAGCAGTACTTC. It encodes CSVEGIQGIPYEQYF.

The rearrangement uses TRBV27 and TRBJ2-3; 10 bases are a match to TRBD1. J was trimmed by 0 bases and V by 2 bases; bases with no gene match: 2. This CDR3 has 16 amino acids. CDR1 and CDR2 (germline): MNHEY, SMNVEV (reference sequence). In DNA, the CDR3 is TGTGCCAGCAGTTTACGACAGGGGGCTAGCACAGATACGCAGTATTTT. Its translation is CASSLRQGASTDTQYF.

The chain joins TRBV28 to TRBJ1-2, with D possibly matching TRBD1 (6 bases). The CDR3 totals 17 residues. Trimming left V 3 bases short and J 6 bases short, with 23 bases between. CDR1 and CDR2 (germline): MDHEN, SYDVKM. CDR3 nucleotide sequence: TGTGCCAGCAGTTTGGCCTCTGGGGGACACCCGCTTCATGGCTACACCTTC. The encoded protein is CASSLASGGHPLHGYTF.

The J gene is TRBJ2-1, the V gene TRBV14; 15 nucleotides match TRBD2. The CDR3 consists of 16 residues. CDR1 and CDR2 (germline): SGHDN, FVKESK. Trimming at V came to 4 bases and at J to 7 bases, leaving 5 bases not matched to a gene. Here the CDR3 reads CASSPWTSGGANEQFF. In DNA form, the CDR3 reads TGTGCCAGCAGCCCATGGACTAGCGGGGGGGCGAATGAGCAGTTCTTC. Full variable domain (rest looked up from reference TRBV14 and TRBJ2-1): EAGVTQFPSHSVIEKGQTVTLRCDPISGHDNLYWYRRVMGKEIKFLLHFVKESKQDESGMPNNRFLAERTGGTYSTLKVQPAELEDSGVYFCASSPWTSGGANEQFFGPGTRLTVL.

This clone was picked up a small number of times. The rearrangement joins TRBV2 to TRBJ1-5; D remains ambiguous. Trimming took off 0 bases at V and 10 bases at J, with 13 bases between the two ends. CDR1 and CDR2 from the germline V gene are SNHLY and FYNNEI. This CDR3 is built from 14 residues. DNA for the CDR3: TGTGCCAGCAGTGAAGCGCGAGTCCCCCGACCCCAGCATTTT. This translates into CASSEARVPRPQHF.

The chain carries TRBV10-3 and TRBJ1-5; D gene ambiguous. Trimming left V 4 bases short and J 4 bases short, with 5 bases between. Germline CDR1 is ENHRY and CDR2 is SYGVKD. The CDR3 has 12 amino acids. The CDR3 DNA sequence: TGTGCCATCAGTGCGCAGAATCAGCCCCAGCATTTT. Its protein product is CAISAQNQPQHF.

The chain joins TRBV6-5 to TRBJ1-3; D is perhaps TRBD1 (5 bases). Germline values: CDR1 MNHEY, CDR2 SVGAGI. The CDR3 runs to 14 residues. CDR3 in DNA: TGTGCGACCGCGGGGCGAAATGTAGGAAACACCATATATTTT. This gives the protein CATAGRNVGNTIYF.

CDR3 loop: CAWSAGKYGYTF. The DNA for the CDR3 is TGTGCCTGGAGTGCGGGGAAGTATGGCTACACCTTC. V usage is TRBV30 and J usage is TRBJ1-2; no firm D call. CDR3 length: 12 residues. Germline V CDR1 and CDR2: GTSNPN, SVGIG (reference sequence). V lost 1 base, J lost 5 bases, and 8 bases lay in between.

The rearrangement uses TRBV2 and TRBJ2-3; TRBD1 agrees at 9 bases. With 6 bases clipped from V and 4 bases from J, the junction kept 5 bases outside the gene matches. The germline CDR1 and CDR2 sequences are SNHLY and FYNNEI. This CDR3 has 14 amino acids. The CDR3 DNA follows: TGTGCCAGCAGCGGGGACAGGGATCCAGATACGCAGTATTTT. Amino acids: CASSGDRDPDTQYF. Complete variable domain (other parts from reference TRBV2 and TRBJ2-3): EPEVTQTPSHQVTQMGQEVILRCVPISNHLYFYWYRQILGQKVEFLVSFYNNEISEKSEIFDDQFSVERPDGSNFTLKIRSTKLEDSAMYFCASSGDRDPDTQYFGPGTRLTVL.

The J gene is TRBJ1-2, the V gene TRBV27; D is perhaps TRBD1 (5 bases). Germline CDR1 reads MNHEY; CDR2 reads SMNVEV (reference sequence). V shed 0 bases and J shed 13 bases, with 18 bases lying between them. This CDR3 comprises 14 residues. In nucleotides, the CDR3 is TGTGCCAGCAGTTTATCACCGGGACTCTATGGAGGCACCTTC. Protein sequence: CASSLSPGLYGGTF.

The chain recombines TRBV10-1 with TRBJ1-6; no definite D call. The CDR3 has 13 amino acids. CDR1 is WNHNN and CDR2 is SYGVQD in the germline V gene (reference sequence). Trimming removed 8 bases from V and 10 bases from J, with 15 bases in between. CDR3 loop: CASGQEVGSPLHF. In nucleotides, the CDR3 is TGCGCCAGCGGTCAGGAGGTCGGATCACCCCTCCACTTT.

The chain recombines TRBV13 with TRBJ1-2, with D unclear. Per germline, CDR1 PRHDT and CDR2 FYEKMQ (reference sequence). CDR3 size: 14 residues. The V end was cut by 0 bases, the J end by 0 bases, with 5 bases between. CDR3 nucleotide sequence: TGTGCCAGCAGCTTAGGGTTTACTAACTATGGCTACACCTTC. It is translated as CASSLGFTNYGYTF. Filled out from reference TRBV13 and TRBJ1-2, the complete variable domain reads AAGVIQSPRHLIKEKRETATLKCYPIPRHDTVYWYQQGPGQDPQFLISFYEKMQSDKGSIPDRFSAQQFSDYHSELNMSSLELGDSALYFCASSLGFTNYGYTFGSGTRLTVV.

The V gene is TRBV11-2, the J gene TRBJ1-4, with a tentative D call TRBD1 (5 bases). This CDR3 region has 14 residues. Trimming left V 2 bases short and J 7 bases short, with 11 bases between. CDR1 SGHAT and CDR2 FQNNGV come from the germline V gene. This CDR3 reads CASSLQGWSEKLFF. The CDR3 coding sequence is TGTGCCAGCAGCTTACAGGGCTGGAGTGAAAAACTGTTTTTT.

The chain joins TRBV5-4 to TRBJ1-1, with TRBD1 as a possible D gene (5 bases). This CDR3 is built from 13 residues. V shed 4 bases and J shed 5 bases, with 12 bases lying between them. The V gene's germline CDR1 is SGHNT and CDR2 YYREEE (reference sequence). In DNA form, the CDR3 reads TGTGCCAGCAGCCCGGGGGGGGGTACTGAAGCTTTCTTT. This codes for CASSPGGGTEAFF.

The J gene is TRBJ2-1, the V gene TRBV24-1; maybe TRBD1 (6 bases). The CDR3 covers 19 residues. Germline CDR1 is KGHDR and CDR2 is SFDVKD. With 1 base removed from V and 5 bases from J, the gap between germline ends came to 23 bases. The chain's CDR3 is CATSDFRLSTGSRNNEQFF. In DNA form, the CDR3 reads TGTGCCACCAGTGATTTTCGGCTGAGTACAGGGTCCAGGAACAATGAGCAGTTCTTC.

CDR3 nucleotide sequence: TGTGCCAGCAGCAGCGGGACAGGGGTGAATGAGCAGTTCTTC. This sequence encodes CASSSGTGVNEQFF. The chain carries TRBV27 and TRBJ2-1; TRBD1 matches at 10 bases. CDR3 length: 14 residues. The germline V gene encodes CDR1 MNHEY and CDR2 SMNVEV (reference sequence). After removal of 6 bases from V and 7 bases from J, the junction contained 6 bases not matched to a gene.

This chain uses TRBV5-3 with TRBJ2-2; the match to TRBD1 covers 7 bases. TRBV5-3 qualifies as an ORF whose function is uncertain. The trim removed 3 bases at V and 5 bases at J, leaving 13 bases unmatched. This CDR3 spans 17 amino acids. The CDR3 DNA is TGTGCCAGAAGCTCCCTAAAAGGGGGCGTCGAGACCGGGGAGCTGTTTTTT. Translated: CARSSLKGGVETGELFF.

The CDR3 sequence is CASSPRTGPSYGYTF. CDR3 nucleotide sequence: TGTGCCAGCTCCCCCAGGACAGGGCCTTCGTATGGCTACACCTTC. The V and J genes are TRBV14 and TRBJ1-2; 8 bases align to TRBD1. V dropped 8 bases and J dropped 5; count of bases not matched to a gene: 13. CDR1 and CDR2 from the germline V gene are SGHDN and FVKESK. The CDR3 contains 15 residues.

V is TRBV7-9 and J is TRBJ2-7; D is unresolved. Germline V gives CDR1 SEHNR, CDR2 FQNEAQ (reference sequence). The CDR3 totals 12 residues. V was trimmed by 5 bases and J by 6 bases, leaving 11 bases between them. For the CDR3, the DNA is TGTGCCAGCAGCCCCCGTGCGGTCGAGCAGTACTTC. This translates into CASSPRAVEQYF.

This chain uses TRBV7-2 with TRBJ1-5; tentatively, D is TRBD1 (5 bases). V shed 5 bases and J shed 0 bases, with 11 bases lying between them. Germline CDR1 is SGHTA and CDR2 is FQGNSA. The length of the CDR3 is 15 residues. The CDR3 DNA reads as TGTGCCAGCAGCCACGACAGTTATAGCAATCAGCCCCAGCATTTT. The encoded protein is CASSHDSYSNQPQHF.

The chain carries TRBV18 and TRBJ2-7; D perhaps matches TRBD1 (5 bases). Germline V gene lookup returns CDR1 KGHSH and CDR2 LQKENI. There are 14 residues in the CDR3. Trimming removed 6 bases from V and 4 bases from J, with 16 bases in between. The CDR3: CASSSPGQEYEQYF. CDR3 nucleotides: TGTGCCAGCTCGTCTCCCGGACAAGAGTACGAGCAGTACTTC.

Here the CDR3 DNA reads TGTGCCAGCAGCCCCTCCTTTAGCGCCGGGACCCAGTACTTC. Translated: CASSPSFSAGTQYF. The chain is built from TRBV7-9 and TRBJ2-5; D possibly corresponds to TRBD2 (5 bases). The germline gives CDR1 SEHNR, CDR2 FQNEAQ (reference sequence). Trimming stripped 5 bases from V and 7 bases from J, with 17 bases between. This CDR3 comprises 14 residues.